This TCR beta chain was observed in a study of blood T cell repertoires in COVID-19. About the research overall: Samples of COVID-19 (acute and convalescent) were obtained from the United States, Italy and Spain.

This clone was recorded only once. The repertoire was sequenced with immunoSEQ multiplex PCR; TCRdb's copy has only in-frame clones and lacks some. The table records roughly 230,000 clones, 81% of them present only once. The J segment lost 2 bases and the V segment lost 2 bases, leaving 6 bases of the junction unmatched. CDR3 length: 17 residues. In germline, CDR1 is SGHVS, CDR2 FQNEAQ. Material for sequencing was peripheral blood. The chain carries TRBV7-8 and TRBJ2-3, with 11 positions matching TRBD2. The sequence came from a woman aged 80 or over with acute or convalescent COVID-19. This CDR3 reads CASSLPLAGGATDTQYF. The CDR3 DNA reads as TGTGCCAGCAGCTTACCTCTAGCGGGGGGCGCCACAGATACGCAGTATTTT.